This T cell receptor beta chain was identified during a study of blood T cell repertoires in COVID-19. As for the study in general: Sites in the United States, Italy and Spain provided acute and convalescent COVID-19 samples. Sources were T cells, B-cell-depleted T cells, or PBMCs; the material itself was cDNA or gDNA.

This clone is a singleton in its sample. Original analysis: From reference gene primer amplification, estimates of nucleated cell counts were derived. The repertoire was sequenced with immunoSEQ multiplex PCR; TCRdb's copy has only in-frame clones and lacks some. D and trimming come from the DNA, and the V and J calls and clone size come from that table. The sample lists under 75,000 clones; 88% were seen once. This CDR3 contains 12 residues. Germline assignment: CDR1 SGHTA and CDR2 FQGTGA. The germline V and J ends were trimmed by 4 bases and 6 bases, with 10 bases remaining between them. This receptor was taken from a man between 50 and 59 years old with active COVID-19. The sequenced material came from peripheral blood. The chain is built from TRBV7-3 and TRBJ2-7, with a possible D match to TRBD2 (6 bases). CDR3 nucleotide sequence: TGTGCCAGCAGCTCGCAGGGAGGCGAGCAGTACTTC. Residues: CASSSQGGEQYF.